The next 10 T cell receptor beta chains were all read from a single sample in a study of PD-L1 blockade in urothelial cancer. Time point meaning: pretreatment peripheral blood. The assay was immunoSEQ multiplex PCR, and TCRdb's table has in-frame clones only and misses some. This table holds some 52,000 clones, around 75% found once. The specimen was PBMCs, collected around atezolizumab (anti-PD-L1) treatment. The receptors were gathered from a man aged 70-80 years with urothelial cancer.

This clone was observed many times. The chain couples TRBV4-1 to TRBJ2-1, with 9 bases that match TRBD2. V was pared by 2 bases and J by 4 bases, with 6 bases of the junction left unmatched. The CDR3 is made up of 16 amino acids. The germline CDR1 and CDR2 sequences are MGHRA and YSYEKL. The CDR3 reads CASSQIRLAVYNEQFF. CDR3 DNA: TGCGCCAGCAGCCAAATTCGACTAGCGGTGTACAATGAGCAGTTCTTC.

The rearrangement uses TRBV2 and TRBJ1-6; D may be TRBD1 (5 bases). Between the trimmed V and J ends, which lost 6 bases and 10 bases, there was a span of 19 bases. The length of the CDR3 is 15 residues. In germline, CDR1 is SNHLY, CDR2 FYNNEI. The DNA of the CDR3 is TGTGCCAGCAGGGATGGGGCTCTGATCGGGTCACCCCTCCACTTT. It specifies CASRDGALIGSPLHF.

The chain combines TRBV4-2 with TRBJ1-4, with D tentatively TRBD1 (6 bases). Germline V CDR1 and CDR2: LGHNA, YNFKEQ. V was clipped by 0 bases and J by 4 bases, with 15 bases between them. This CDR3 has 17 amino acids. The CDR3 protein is CASSQEVWGPGNEKLFF. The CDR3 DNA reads TGTGCCAGCAGCCAAGAGGTTTGGGGGCCTGGTAATGAAAAACTGTTTTTT.

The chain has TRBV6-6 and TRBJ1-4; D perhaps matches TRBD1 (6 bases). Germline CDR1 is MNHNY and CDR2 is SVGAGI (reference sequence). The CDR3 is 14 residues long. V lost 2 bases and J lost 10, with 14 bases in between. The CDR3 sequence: CASSYGQGNGKLFF. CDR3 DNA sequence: TGTGCCAGCAGTTACGGGCAGGGGAACGGAAAACTGTTTTTT.

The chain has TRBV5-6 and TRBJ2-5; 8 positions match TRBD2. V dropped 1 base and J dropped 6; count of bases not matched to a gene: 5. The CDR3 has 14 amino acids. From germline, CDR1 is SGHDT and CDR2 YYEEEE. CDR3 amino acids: CASSLYASGQTQYF. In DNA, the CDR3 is TGTGCCAGCAGCTTGTACGCTAGCGGGCAGACCCAGTACTTC.

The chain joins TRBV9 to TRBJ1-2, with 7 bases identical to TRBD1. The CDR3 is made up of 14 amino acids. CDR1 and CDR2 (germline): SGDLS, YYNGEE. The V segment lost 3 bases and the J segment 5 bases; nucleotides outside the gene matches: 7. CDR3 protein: CASSATGAWYGYTF. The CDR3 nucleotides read TGTGCCAGCAGCGCCACAGGGGCTTGGTATGGCTACACCTTC. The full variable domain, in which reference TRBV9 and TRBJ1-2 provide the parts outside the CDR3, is DSGVTQTPKHLITATGQRVTLRCSPRSGDLSVYWYQQSLDQGLQFLIQYYNGEERAKGNILERFSAQQFPDLHSELNLSSLELGDSALYFCASSATGAWYGYTFGSGTRLTVV.

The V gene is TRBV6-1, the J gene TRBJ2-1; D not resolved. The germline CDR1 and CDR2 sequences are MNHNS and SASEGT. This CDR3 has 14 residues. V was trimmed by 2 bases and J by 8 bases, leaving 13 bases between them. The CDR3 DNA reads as TGTGCCAGCAGTGAATCACTTGGTGCCGATGAGCAGTTCTTC. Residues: CASSESLGADEQFF.

The CDR3 nucleotides are TGCGCCAGCAGCCAAGATTCGAGGGCAGATACGCAGTATTTT. As protein: CASSQDSRADTQYF. The chain combines TRBV4-3 with TRBJ2-3, with a possible D match to TRBD2 (5 bases). Per germline, CDR1 LGHNA and CDR2 YSLEER. The CDR3 runs 14 residues. V lost 0 bases to trimming and J lost 4 bases, with 8 bases between them.

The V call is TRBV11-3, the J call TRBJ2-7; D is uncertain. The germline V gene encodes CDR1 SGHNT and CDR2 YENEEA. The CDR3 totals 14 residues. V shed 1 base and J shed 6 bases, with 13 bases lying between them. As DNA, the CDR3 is TGTGCCAGCAGCTTAGGCGCTACCCTTTCCGAGCAGTACTTC. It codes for CASSLGATLSEQYF.

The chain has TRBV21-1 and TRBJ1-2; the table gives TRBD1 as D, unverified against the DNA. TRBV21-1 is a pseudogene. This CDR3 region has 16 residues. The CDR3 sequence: CASSKGGTVPNYGYTF. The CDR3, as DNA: TGTGCCAGCAGCAAAGGGGGGACAGTTCCTAACTATGGCTACACCTTC.